A selection of T cell receptor beta chains follows, all from one sample in a study of blood T cell repertoires in COVID-19. The data were produced by immunoSEQ multiplex PCR, yet TCRdb's version contains in-frame clones alone and is incomplete. This sample yields 320,000 or so clones, of which roughly nine tenths are seen a single time; approximately 5.5% belongs to the top ten. Material: PBMCs or T cells enriched from blood (not recorded which). The receptors were gathered from a man between 60 and 70 years old who had recovered from COVID-19. The CDR3 runs from the conserved cysteine through the conserved F or W. The D gene is left open where the match is weak. Some rows mark clone size as missing; the rest say once, few, many or name a class of expanded clone.

j_gene: TRBJ1-2
d_gene: .
abundance: .
v_gene: TRBV9
CDR3nt: TGTGCCAGCAGCGTAGATGTGGGCAACTATGGCTACACCTTC
CDR3aa: CASSVDVGNYGYTF

j_gene: TRBJ1-2
d_gene: TRBD1
abundance: .
v_gene: TRBV12-3/TRBV12-4
CDR3nt: TGTGCCAGCACCCTAAGGGGGCCTTCCGGCTACACCTTC
CDR3aa: CASTLRGPSGYTF

j_gene: TRBJ2-1
d_gene: .
abundance: .
v_gene: TRBV5-1
CDR3nt: TGCGCCAGCAGCTTGGTTCGGGAGTCAGTAACCTACAATGAGCAGTTCTTC
CDR3aa: CASSLVRESVTYNEQFF

j_gene: TRBJ1-2
d_gene: .
abundance: once
v_gene: TRBV4-2
CDR3nt: TGTGCCAGCAGCCAAGGAGGACGGAGGTATGGCTACACCTTC
CDR3aa: CASSQGGRRYGYTF

j_gene: TRBJ2-7
d_gene: TRBD2
abundance: .
v_gene: TRBV28
CDR3nt: TGTGCCAGCAGTTCTAGCGGAGGGACCTACGAGCAGTACTTC
CDR3aa: CASSSSGGTYEQYF

j_gene: TRBJ1-1
d_gene: TRBD1
abundance: .
v_gene: TRBV12-3/TRBV12-4
CDR3nt: TGTGCCAGCAGTCCCACAGGGGGCGGTGAAGCTTTCTTT
CDR3aa: CASSPTGGGEAFF

j_gene: TRBJ1-5
d_gene: TRBD1
abundance: once
v_gene: TRBV6-2/TRBV6-3
CDR3nt: TGTGCCAGCAGTTACTCAGAGACAGGGGCAAGCAATCAGCCCCAGCATTTT
CDR3aa: CASSYSETGASNQPQHF

j_gene: TRBJ1-4
d_gene: .
abundance: .
v_gene: TRBV5-4
CDR3nt: TGTGCCAGCAGTTCCGGTGGGGGTGACGCGGGGCCTCTGTTTTTT
CDR3aa: CASSSGGGDAGPLFF

j_gene: TRBJ1-3
d_gene: TRBD1
abundance: .
v_gene: TRBV5-6
CDR3nt: TGTGCCAGCAGCCGTCGGGACAGGGTCTCTGGAAACACCATATATTTT
CDR3aa: CASSRRDRVSGNTIYF

j_gene: TRBJ1-4
d_gene: .
abundance: .
v_gene: TRBV4-3
CDR3nt: TGCGCCAGCAGCCAAGATGAGGGTCCTGCTAATGAAAAACTGTTTTTT
CDR3aa: CASSQDEGPANEKLFF

j_gene: TRBJ1-4
d_gene: TRBD1
abundance: .
v_gene: TRBV5-4
CDR3nt: TGTGCCAGCAGCTTGACAGGGGGCGATGAAAAACTGTTTTTT
CDR3aa: CASSLTGGDEKLFF

j_gene: TRBJ2-3
d_gene: TRBD1
abundance: once
v_gene: TRBV19
CDR3nt: TGTGCCAGTAGGGAGATGGACAGGGCCGCAGATACGCAGTATTTT
CDR3aa: CASREMDRAADTQYF

j_gene: TRBJ2-1
d_gene: .
abundance: once
v_gene: TRBV12-3/TRBV12-4
CDR3nt: TGTGCCAGCACGACTCAACTCTACAATGAGCAGTTCTTC
CDR3aa: CASTTQLYNEQFF

j_gene: TRBJ2-3
d_gene: .
abundance: .
v_gene: TRBV10-3
CDR3nt: TGTGCCATCAGTAGGGGCGGTGGGACAGATACGCAGTATTTT
CDR3aa: CAISRGGGTDTQYF

j_gene: TRBJ2-1
d_gene: TRBD2
abundance: .
v_gene: TRBV11-1
CDR3nt: TGTGCCAGCAGCTTTAGGGAGGGCCGGGGTGAGCAGTTCTTC
CDR3aa: CASSFREGRGEQFF

j_gene: TRBJ1-2
d_gene: .
abundance: .
v_gene: TRBV6-1
CDR3nt: TGTGCCAGCAGTGAACAAGGGTCAGGGTTCCGTGGCTACACCTTC
CDR3aa: CASSEQGSGFRGYTF

j_gene: TRBJ1-5
d_gene: TRBD1
abundance: .
v_gene: TRBV25-1
CDR3nt: TGTGCCAGCAGTGAAGCCGGGACAGGAGAAAATCAGCCCCAGCATTTT
CDR3aa: CASSEAGTGENQPQHF

j_gene: TRBJ1-4
d_gene: .
abundance: .
v_gene: TRBV5-1
CDR3nt: TGCGCCAGCAGCCCCAGACAGTTGGATAATGAAAAACTGTTTTTT
CDR3aa: CASSPRQLDNEKLFF

j_gene: TRBJ2-1
d_gene: .
abundance: .
v_gene: TRBV5-1
CDR3nt: TGCGCCAGCAGCTTTTCTCGGGGACTGCATGAGCAGTTCTTC
CDR3aa: CASSFSRGLHEQFF

j_gene: TRBJ1-5
d_gene: TRBD1
abundance: .
v_gene: TRBV19
CDR3nt: TGTGCCAGTAGTAGACAGGGTGGTGGTCAGCCCCAGCATTTT
CDR3aa: CASSRQGGGQPQHF

j_gene: TRBJ2-1
d_gene: .
abundance: once
v_gene: TRBV15
CDR3nt: TGTGCCACCAGCAGGCCCCGGGTTATAGGCTCCTACAATGAGCAGTTCTTC
CDR3aa: CATSRPRVIGSYNEQFF

j_gene: TRBJ2-2
d_gene: TRBD2
abundance: .
v_gene: TRBV6-5
CDR3nt: TGTGCTGGCGCTAGCGGGAGGGAGACCGGGGAGCTGTTTTTT
CDR3aa: CAGASGRETGELFF

j_gene: TRBJ2-1
d_gene: .
abundance: .
v_gene: TRBV5-5
CDR3nt: TGTGCCAGCAGCGACGCCGGGACTGGGGCCCTTAATGAGCAGTTCTTC
CDR3aa: CASSDAGTGALNEQFF

j_gene: TRBJ1-2
d_gene: .
abundance: .
v_gene: TRBV4-3
CDR3nt: TGCGCCAGCAGCCAAGATCGTAGGCGGGCATTTAACTATGGCTACACCTTC
CDR3aa: CASSQDRRRAFNYGYTF

j_gene: TRBJ2-1
d_gene: .
abundance: .
v_gene: TRBV5-1
CDR3nt: TGCGCCAGCAGCGCATACAGCGGTCATGCCTACAATGAGCAGTTCTTC
CDR3aa: CASSAYSGHAYNEQFF

j_gene: TRBJ2-3
d_gene: TRBD1
abundance: .
v_gene: TRBV28
CDR3nt: TGTGCCAGCAGAGTCCCCGGGACAGCAATTACGCAGTATTTT
CDR3aa: CASRVPGTAITQYF

j_gene: TRBJ1-5
d_gene: .
abundance: .
v_gene: TRBV19
CDR3nt: TGTGCCAGTAGGGCCTTATATAGCAATCAGCCCCAGCATTTT
CDR3aa: CASRALYSNQPQHF

j_gene: TRBJ2-2
d_gene: .
abundance: .
v_gene: TRBV21-1
CDR3nt: TGTGCCACCGGAAGGGGATTTACAGGAGAAAAGAACACCGGGGAGCTGTTTTTT
CDR3aa: CATGRGFTGEKNTGELFF

j_gene: TRBJ2-5
d_gene: TRBD1
abundance: .
v_gene: TRBV3-1/TRBV3-2
CDR3nt: TGTGCCAGCAGCAGTTCGGGACAGGCGTTCGGGGCGATCCAAGAGACCCAGTACTTC
CDR3aa: CASSSSGQAFGAIQETQYF

j_gene: TRBJ2-7
d_gene: TRBD2
abundance: .
v_gene: TRBV7-2
CDR3nt: TGTGCCAGCAGCCCCGGACTAGCGGGATTAAGGACCTACGAGCAGTACTTC
CDR3aa: CASSPGLAGLRTYEQYF

j_gene: TRBJ1-6
d_gene: TRBD1
abundance: .
v_gene: TRBV5-6
CDR3nt: TGTGCCAGCAGCCCACGGGACAGGGTAGGCTCACCCCTCCACTTT
CDR3aa: CASSPRDRVGSPLHF

j_gene: TRBJ1-3
d_gene: .
abundance: .
v_gene: TRBV7-9
CDR3nt: TGTGCCAGCAGGGTAGAGAGCTCTGGAAACACCATATATTTT
CDR3aa: CASRVESSGNTIYF

j_gene: TRBJ1-1
d_gene: .
abundance: .
v_gene: TRBV2
CDR3nt: TGTGCCAGCCGGGGACAATTGAACACTGAAGCTTTCTTT
CDR3aa: CASRGQLNTEAFF

j_gene: TRBJ1-5
d_gene: .
abundance: .
v_gene: TRBV6-5
CDR3nt: TGTGCCAGCAGTTACGCAGGGTACAATCAGCCCCAGCATTTT
CDR3aa: CASSYAGYNQPQHF

j_gene: TRBJ1-5
d_gene: .
abundance: once
v_gene: TRBV19
CDR3nt: TGTGCCAGTAGTTACAGGGTTAGTCAGCCCCAGCATTTT
CDR3aa: CASSYRVSQPQHF

j_gene: TRBJ2-5
d_gene: TRBD1
abundance: .
v_gene: TRBV25-1
CDR3nt: TGTGCCAGCAGTGACCCGGGACAGGGGCAAGAGACCCAGTACTTC
CDR3aa: CASSDPGQGQETQYF

j_gene: TRBJ1-2
d_gene: TRBD1
abundance: .
v_gene: TRBV24-1
CDR3nt: TGTGCCACCAGTGATGGGACAGGGGACACCTATGGCTACACCTTC
CDR3aa: CATSDGTGDTYGYTF

j_gene: TRBJ2-5
d_gene: .
abundance: .
v_gene: TRBV18
CDR3nt: TGTGCCAGCTCACCAGGGGGGGAGACCCAGTACTTC
CDR3aa: CASSPGGETQYF

j_gene: TRBJ1-2
d_gene: .
abundance: .
v_gene: TRBV5-5
CDR3nt: TGTGCCAGCAGCACCGACAGAGCCTATGGCTACACCTTC
CDR3aa: CASSTDRAYGYTF

j_gene: TRBJ2-7
d_gene: .
abundance: once
v_gene: TRBV11-1
CDR3nt: TGTGCCAGCAGCTTAGTTCGCCTAGCGTATGAGCAGTACTTC
CDR3aa: CASSLVRLAYEQYF

j_gene: TRBJ2-1
d_gene: TRBD2
abundance: .
v_gene: TRBV19
CDR3nt: TGTGCCAGTAGTATTATCGAGCGGGAGTTCCATGAGCAGTTCTTC
CDR3aa: CASSIIEREFHEQFF

j_gene: TRBJ2-1
d_gene: .
abundance: .
v_gene: TRBV2
CDR3nt: TGTGCCAGCAGTGTGTTCCAATCCAATGAGCAGTTCTTC
CDR3aa: CASSVFQSNEQFF

j_gene: TRBJ1-5
d_gene: .
abundance: .
v_gene: TRBV27
CDR3nt: TGTGCCAGCAGTTTAGCCCAGGCCCATCAGCCCCAGCATTTT
CDR3aa: CASSLAQAHQPQHF